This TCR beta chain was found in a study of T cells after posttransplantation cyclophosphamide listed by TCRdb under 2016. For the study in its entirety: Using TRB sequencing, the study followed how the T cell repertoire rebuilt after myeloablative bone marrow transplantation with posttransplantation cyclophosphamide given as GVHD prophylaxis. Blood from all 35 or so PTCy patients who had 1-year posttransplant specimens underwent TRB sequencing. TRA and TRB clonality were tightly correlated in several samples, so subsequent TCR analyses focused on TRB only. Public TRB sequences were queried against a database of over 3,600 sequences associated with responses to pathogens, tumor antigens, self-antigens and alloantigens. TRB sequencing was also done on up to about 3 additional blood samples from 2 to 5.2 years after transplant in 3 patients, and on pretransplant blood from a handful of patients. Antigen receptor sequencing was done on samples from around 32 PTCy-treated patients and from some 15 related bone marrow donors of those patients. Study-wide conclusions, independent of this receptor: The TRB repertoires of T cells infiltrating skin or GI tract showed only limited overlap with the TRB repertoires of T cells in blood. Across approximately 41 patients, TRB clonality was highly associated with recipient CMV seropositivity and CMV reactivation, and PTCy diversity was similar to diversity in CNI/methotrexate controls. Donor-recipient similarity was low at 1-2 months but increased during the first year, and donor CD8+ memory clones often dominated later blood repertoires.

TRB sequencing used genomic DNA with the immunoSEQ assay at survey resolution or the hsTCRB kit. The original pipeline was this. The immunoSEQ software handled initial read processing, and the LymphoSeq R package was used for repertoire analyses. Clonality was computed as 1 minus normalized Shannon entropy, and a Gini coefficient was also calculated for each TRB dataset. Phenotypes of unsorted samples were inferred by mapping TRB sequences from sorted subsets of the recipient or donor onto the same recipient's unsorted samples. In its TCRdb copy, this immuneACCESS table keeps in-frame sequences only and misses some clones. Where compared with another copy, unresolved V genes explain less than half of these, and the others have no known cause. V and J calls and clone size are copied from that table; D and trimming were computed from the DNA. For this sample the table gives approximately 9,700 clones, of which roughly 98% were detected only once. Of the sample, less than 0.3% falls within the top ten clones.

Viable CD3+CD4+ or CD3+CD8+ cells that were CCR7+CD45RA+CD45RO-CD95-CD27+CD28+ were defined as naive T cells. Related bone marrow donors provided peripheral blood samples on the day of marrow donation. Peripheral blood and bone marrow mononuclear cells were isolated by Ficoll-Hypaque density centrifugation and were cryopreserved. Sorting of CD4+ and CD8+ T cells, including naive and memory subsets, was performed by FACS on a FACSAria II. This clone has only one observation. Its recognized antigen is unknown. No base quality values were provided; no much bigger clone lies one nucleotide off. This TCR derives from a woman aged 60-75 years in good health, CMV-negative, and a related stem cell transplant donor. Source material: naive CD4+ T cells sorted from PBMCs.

The bases read TGTGCCAGCAGTTACAGTCTAGCGGGGAGGGATGAGCAGTTCTTC. It codes for CASSYSLAGRDEQFF. The rearranged segments are TRBV6-5 and TRBJ2-1, and 9 bases in between align with TRBD2. Measured from the cysteine to the phenylalanine, the CDR3 is 15 residues long. Left in the record is the CDR3 DNA by itself, 45 bases read in frame from the first base. CDR1 is given as MNHEY and CDR2 as SVGAGI, both from the germline V gene. V has 2 bases trimmed and J has 8 bases trimmed; junction bases matching no gene number 7.